This T cell receptor beta chain was captured in a study of molecular identifiers for immune sequencing clone quantification. Each CDR3 protein gets one entry after TCRdb re-called the PCR reads with MiXCR. The profile shows tens of thousands of distinct CDR3 sequences, less than 20% of them singletons. There are a few counts of this clonotype. The CDR3 loop spans 15 amino acids. Looked up from germline, CDR1 is LNHDA and CDR2 is SQIVND (reference sequence). V was pared by 1 base and J by 2 bases, with 9 bases between. This sequence was found in a human donor in good health. Some libraries in this study had Jurkat cell RNA spiked in. Sequenced material: naive CD8+ T cells from blood, with Jurkat cell RNA spiked in. Subset given: FACS-sorted CD8+CD4-CCR7+CD45RA+ naive T cells. The chain links TRBV19 to TRBJ1-5; D is unresolved. CDR3 bases: TGTGCCAGTAGTATAGGAAGCGTGGGCAATCAGCCCCAGCATTTT. Translated, it gives CASSIGSVGNQPQHF.